This T cell receptor beta chain was obtained from a study of Tregs in tolerant kidney transplant recipients. Recipients received nonmyeloablative bone marrow transplants from related graft donors, with transient mixed chimerism. Unstimulated Tregs (CD4+CD25+CD127-) and CD4+CD25- non-Tregs were sorted from PBMCs. Profiled with immunoSEQ multiplex PCR; TCRdb holds only in-frame clones, not every one. The sample yields around 61,000 clones, 70% to 90% seen once. Study-level points and caveats: Antigen-driven expansion was suggested because donor-specific Tregs expanded more than all Tregs in tolerant patients. Tregs expanded with activated donor B cells seemed most donor-specific. The small number of patients limits these findings pending further validation.

Concerning this clone itself: As yet, its antigen is unknown.

CDR1 is SGHVS and CDR2 is FQNEAQ in the germline V gene. The CDR3 has 15 residues. J lost 8 bases, V lost 0 bases, and 7 bases had no gene match. Sequenced here: CD4+ T cells from blood (PBMCs), sampled 6 months after the transplant. This receptor was identified in a human patient who received a combined kidney and bone marrow transplant. Some T cells could come from the graft donor. The chain carries TRBV7-8 and TRBJ2-1; TRBD1 matches 7 bases. This CDR3 reads CASSLAFNDRDEQFF. The CDR3 DNA follows: TGTGCCAGCAGCTTAGCCTTTAACGACAGGGATGAGCAGTTCTTC.